This entry lists 22 T cell receptor beta chains sequenced from one sample in a study of CD8 T cells in ankylosing spondylitis. Each CDR3 protein gets one entry after TCRdb re-called the 5' RACE reads with MiXCR. Of under 300,000 distinct CDR3 sequences in the sample, approximately 20% were seen once. The sample consisted of blood, either unsorted or a sorted T cell fraction (not recorded which). The receptor set was obtained from a male donor with ankylosing spondylitis or in good health (not recorded which).

The chain uses TRBV12-3 or TRBV12-4 and TRBJ2-3, with TRBD1 matching 10 bases. The length of the CDR3 is 17 residues. J gave up 4 bases and V 6 bases, and 13 bases lay outside the gene matches. CDR3 protein: CASSPPPGQGRADTQYF. The CDR3 nucleotides read TGTGCCAGCAGCCCCCCGCCGGGACAGGGGAGGGCAGATACGCAGTATTTT.

Only a few counts were recorded for this clonotype. The chain recombines TRBV6-5 with TRBJ1-6; D is ambiguous. V was shortened by 0 bases and J by 5 bases, with 8 bases between the two germline ends. From germline, CDR1 is MNHEY and CDR2 SVGAGI. The CDR3 is 15 amino acids. CDR3 in DNA: TGTGCCAGCAGTTACTCGGATGTAAATAATTCACCCCTCCACTTT. Its protein product is CASSYSDVNNSPLHF.

This rearrangement joins TRBV27 to TRBJ2-1; 11 bases fit TRBD2. Trimming removed 6 bases from V and 2 bases from J; junction bases left unmatched: 6. The CDR3 loop spans 16 amino acids. Germline V CDR1 and CDR2: MNHEY, SMNVEV (reference sequence). CDR3 in DNA: TGTGCCAGCAGAGTTAGCGGGAGGGTTCCCTACAATGAGCAGTTCTTC. Protein sequence: CASRVSGRVPYNEQFF.

The rearrangement joins TRBV4-1 to TRBJ2-1, with D possibly matching TRBD2 (6 bases). Trimming shortened V by 1 base and J by 8 bases, and 15 bases separated the two germline ends. The germline V gene encodes CDR1 MGHRA and CDR2 YSYEKL. CDR3 length: 15 residues. The CDR3 DNA reads TGCGCCAGCAGCCAAGTTAGTTTGGGGGGAGATGAGCAGTTCTTC. Its protein product is CASSQVSLGGDEQFF.

In its sample, this clonotype was seen a few times. The chain recombines TRBV19 with TRBJ2-1; 10 bases fit TRBD2. This CDR3 contains 15 residues. Germline assignment: CDR1 LNHDA and CDR2 SQIVND (reference sequence). J gave up 2 bases and V 4 bases, and 2 bases lay outside the gene matches. The chain's CDR3 is CASSRGTSAYNEQFF. CDR3 DNA sequence: TGTGCCAGTAGTAGGGGGACTAGCGCCTACAATGAGCAGTTCTTC.

This rearrangement joins TRBV29-1 to TRBJ1-4; D is unclear. Germline V gives CDR1 SQVTM, CDR2 ANQGSEA. The CDR3 totals 13 residues. The V end was cut by 5 bases, the J end by 5 bases, with 12 bases between. This CDR3 is CSVRTNLNEKLFF. The CDR3 nucleotides are TGCAGCGTTCGAACGAACCTGAATGAAAAACTGTTTTTT.

Written as DNA, the CDR3 is TGCGCCAGCAGCCAAGGGGCGGCGGGACACAGACCTAGCACAGATACGCAGTATTTT. Its protein is CASSQGAAGHRPSTDTQYF. V and J are TRBV4-3 and TRBJ2-3; TRBD1 or TRBD2 may be the D gene (6 bases each). CDR1 LGHNA and CDR2 YSLEER come from the germline V gene. CDR3 size: 19 residues. With 1 base removed from V and 0 bases from J, the gap between germline ends came to 20 bases.

The genes are TRBV13 and TRBJ1-3; D is unresolved. V was clipped by 9 bases and J by 0 bases, with 12 bases between them. The CDR3 spans 14 residues. Looked up from germline, CDR1 is PRHDT and CDR2 is FYEKMQ (reference sequence). The CDR3 DNA reads as TGTGCCAGGGGAGACTGTTACTCTGGAAACACCATATATTTT. Its translation is CARGDCYSGNTIYF.

The rearrangement links TRBV5-5 to TRBJ2-7; 8 bases align to TRBD1. With V trimmed by 4 bases and J by 5 bases, 8 bases remained unmatched. The length of the CDR3 is 14 residues. Germline-derived CDR1 and CDR2 are SGHKS and YYEKEE (reference sequence). The CDR3 loop is CASSPQGGGDEQYF. In nucleotides, the CDR3 is TGTGCCAGCAGCCCACAGGGGGGTGGCGACGAGCAGTACTTC.

This clonotype was counted at least ten times. The V call is TRBV7-2, the J call TRBJ1-3; maybe TRBD1 (6 bases). V was shortened by 3 bases and J by 5 bases, with 17 bases between the two germline ends. The CDR3 totals 16 residues. Per germline, CDR1 SGHTA and CDR2 FQGNSA. CDR3 nucleotide sequence: TGTGCCAGCAGCTTGGGGGCCAGGGGAAAAAGAAACACCATATATTTT. This encodes CASSLGARGKRNTIYF.

The V and J genes are TRBV15 and TRBJ2-3; the match to TRBD2 covers 9 bases. V lost 5 bases, J lost 2 bases, and 8 bases stayed unmatched. Germline V gene data show CDR1 as LNHNV and CDR2 as YYDKDF (reference sequence). The CDR3 covers 16 residues. Here the CDR3 reads CATSGELAGVTDTQYF. The CDR3 bases are TGTGCCACCAGCGGGGAATTAGCGGGAGTCACAGATACGCAGTATTTT.

Ten or more counts support this clonotype. This chain joins TRBV4-2 and TRBJ1-5; no clear D. This CDR3 has 16 residues. The V end lost 0 bases, the J end lost 4 bases, and 13 bases lay between the germline ends. Germline loops: CDR1 LGHNA, CDR2 YNFKEQ. CDR3 region: CASSQEFLALNQPQHF. In nucleotides, the CDR3 is TGTGCCAGCAGCCAAGAATTCTTGGCCTTGAATCAGCCCCAGCATTTT.

There are a few counts of this clonotype. This sequence joins TRBV5-6 and TRBJ1-4, with TRBD1 as a possible D gene (6 bases). Per germline, CDR1 SGHDT and CDR2 YYEEEE. The CDR3 is 19 residues long. V lost 2 bases to trimming and J lost 0 bases, with 20 bases between them. CDR3: CASSFQMDRRRATNEKLFF. DNA for the CDR3: TGTGCCAGCAGCTTCCAGATGGACAGAAGAAGAGCAACTAATGAAAAACTGTTTTTT. The complete variable domain, with remaining parts taken from reference TRBV5-6 and TRBJ1-4, reads DAGVTQSPTHLIKTRGQQVTLRCSPKSGHDTVSWYQQALGQGPQFIFQYYEEEERQRGNFPDRFSGHQFPNYSSELNVNALLLGDSALYLCASSFQMDRRRATNEKLFFGSGTQLSVL.

This clonotype was detected only a few times. The chain employs TRBV6-5 and TRBJ2-5; possibly TRBD1 for D (6 bases). This CDR3 is 14 amino acids long. The ends were cut back, 2 bases at V and 1 base at J, with 8 bases in the middle. The germline V gene has CDR1 MNHEY and CDR2 SVGAGI. The CDR3 loop reads CASSYTGSQETQYF. CDR3 sequence (DNA): TGTGCCAGCAGTTACACAGGGAGCCAAGAGACCCAGTACTTC.

This clonotype was observed a handful of times. V usage is TRBV4-3 and J usage is TRBJ2-5; D is unclear. The V and J ends lost 1 base and 5 bases respectively, with 11 bases between them. This CDR3 is built from 14 residues. The germline CDR1 and CDR2 sequences are LGHNA and YSLEER. The CDR3 DNA is TGCGCCAGCAGCCAAGCAAGGTTCGGGGAGACCCAGTACTTC. As protein: CASSQARFGETQYF.

The J gene is TRBJ2-5, the V gene TRBV7-9; D gene unclear. The germline CDR1 and CDR2 sequences are SEHNR and FQNEAQ (reference sequence). The CDR3 covers 15 residues. Trimming cost V 2 bases and J 1 base, with 11 bases left between them. The CDR3 sequence: CASSLTTLRQETQYF. In DNA, the CDR3 is TGTGCCAGCAGCTTAACCACACTACGCCAAGAGACCCAGTACTTC.

This clonotype was seen a few times. This chain joins TRBV7-9 and TRBJ2-2; no definite D call. V lost 3 bases, J lost 3 bases, and 5 bases lay in between. The CDR3 covers 13 residues. Germline V gives CDR1 SEHNR, CDR2 FQNEAQ (reference sequence). CDR3 loop: CASSLSDTGELFF. The CDR3 DNA is TGTGCCAGCAGCTTGTCCGACACCGGGGAGCTGTTTTTT.

Only a few counts were recorded for this clonotype. This chain joins TRBV4-1 and TRBJ2-5; D gene ambiguous. The V end lost 1 base, the J end lost 3 bases, and 3 bases lay between the germline ends. CDR3 size: 12 residues. The V gene's germline CDR1 is MGHRA and CDR2 YSYEKL. CDR3 DNA sequence: TGCGCCAGCAGCCAAGCGGAAGAGACCCAGTACTTC. This codes for CASSQAEETQYF.

The chain couples TRBV27 to TRBJ2-3; D possibly corresponds to TRBD1 (5 bases). Germline CDR1 MNHEY, CDR2 SMNVEV (reference sequence). CDR3 length: 14 residues. Trimming removed 5 bases at V and 6 bases at J, with 15 bases between. The DNA for the CDR3 is TGTGCCAGCAGTCCAAAGACAGAGAGGGATACGCAGTATTTT. It codes for CASSPKTERDTQYF.

The genes are TRBV6-2 or TRBV6-3 and TRBJ2-7; D remains ambiguous. V dropped 6 bases and J dropped 7 bases, with 10 bases sitting between them. CDR3 size: 11 residues. Germline CDR1 MNHEY, CDR2 SVGEGT. The CDR3: CASRNGAEQYF. The CDR3, as DNA: TGTGCCAGCAGAAATGGAGCAGAGCAGTACTTC.

This clonotype was found a few times. The rearrangement links TRBV6-1 to TRBJ2-7; 9 nucleotides match TRBD1. The length of the CDR3 is 14 residues. V trimming: 6 bases; J trimming: 4 bases; junction bases outside the gene matches: 7. Germline V gene data show CDR1 as MNHNS and CDR2 as SASEGT. CDR3 DNA: TGTGCCAGCAGAGAGACAGGGGGTACTTACGAGCAGTACTTC. Translated, it gives CASRETGGTYEQYF.

The chain links TRBV4-3 to TRBJ2-3; TRBD1 agrees at 9 bases. The CDR3 has 16 amino acids. V shed 8 bases and J 5 bases; nucleotides not matched to a gene: 14. CDR1 is LGHNA and CDR2 is YSLEER in the germline V gene. CDR3 bases: TGCGCCAGCGCTCAAACCGGACAGGGGTTGGGAGATACGCAGTATTTT. Translated: CASAQTGQGLGDTQYF.